Presented here are 11 T cell receptor beta chains from one specimen sequenced in a study of blood T cell repertoires in COVID-19. Produced via immunoSEQ multiplex PCR; TCRdb's table is partial and in-frame only. The sample includes 200,000 to 250,000 clones, 80% to 90% seen only once; the top ten take 6.2%. Sequenced: peripheral blood. These receptors all stem from a man between 60 and 70 years old with acute or convalescent COVID-19.

The chain links TRBV11-3 to TRBJ1-2; 7 bases are a match to TRBD1. CDR1 is SGHNT, CDR2 YENEEA, per germline. The CDR3 totals 18 residues. V was pared by 2 bases and J by 0 bases, with 12 bases of the junction left unmatched. The CDR3 region is CASSLTRDSSGANYGYTF. The DNA for the CDR3 is TGTGCCAGCAGCTTAACACGGGACAGTTCAGGGGCTAACTATGGCTACACCTTC.

The chain employs TRBV30 and TRBJ2-7, with D possibly TRBD2 on 5 matching bases. This CDR3 has 12 amino acids. V lost 1 base and J lost 10, with 14 bases in between. Germline V CDR1 and CDR2: GTSNPN, SVGIG (reference sequence). The CDR3 protein is CAWSDSPGLQYF. CDR3 coding DNA: TGTGCCTGGAGTGACTCCCCGGGATTACAGTACTTC.

The chain recombines TRBV7-8 with TRBJ2-3; D perhaps matches TRBD2 (5 bases). Germline CDR1 reads SGHVS; CDR2 reads FQNEAQ. This CDR3 comprises 13 residues. The V end lost 5 bases, the J end lost 5 bases, and 11 bases lay between the germline ends. CDR3 region: CASSRRDRDTQYF. CDR3 nucleotides: TGTGCCAGCAGCCGCCGGGATCGAGATACGCAGTATTTT. Filled out from reference TRBV7-8 and TRBJ2-3, the complete variable domain reads GAGVSQSPRYKVAKRGQDVALRCDPISGHVSLFWYQQALGQGPEFLTYFQNEAQLDKSGLPSDRFFAERPEGSVSTLKIQRTQQEDSAVYLCASSRRDRDTQYFGPGTRLTVL.

The V call is TRBV7-9, the J call TRBJ1-4; D gene ambiguous. Germline V CDR1 and CDR2: SEHNR, FQNEAQ (reference sequence). The CDR3 has 14 amino acids. Trimming cost V 3 bases and J 4 bases, with 9 bases left between them. The CDR3 nucleotides read TGTGCCAGCAGCTTGAGCTATGGTAATGAAAAACTGTTTTTT. It encodes CASSLSYGNEKLFF.

V is TRBV5-1 and J is TRBJ2-7, with 8 nucleotides matching TRBD1. The CDR3 length is 19 residues. The V segment lost 2 bases and the J segment 0 bases; nucleotides outside the gene matches: 16. Germline values: CDR1 SGHRS, CDR2 YFSETQ. The CDR3 sequence is CASSFATGQETSSSYEQYF. Here the CDR3 DNA reads TGCGCCAGCAGCTTCGCCACGGGACAGGAAACAAGTAGCTCCTACGAGCAGTACTTC.

The chain uses TRBV9 and TRBJ2-2; 10 bases are a match to TRBD2. Per germline, CDR1 SGDLS and CDR2 YYNGEE. With V trimmed by 3 bases and J by 4 bases, 6 bases remained unmatched. The CDR3 has 16 residues. The CDR3 nucleotides are TGTGCCAGCAGCGAGGGCCGACTAGCGGGCACCGGGGAGCTGTTTTTT. Translated, it gives CASSEGRLAGTGELFF.

The chain carries TRBV7-2 and TRBJ1-3, with D tentatively TRBD1 (6 bases). Germline loops: CDR1 SGHTA, CDR2 FQGNSA. The CDR3 consists of 15 residues. Trimming left V 5 bases short and J 4 bases short, with 15 bases between. The CDR3 nucleotides read TGTGCCAGCAGCAGTACAGGGCCAAGGGGAAACACCATATATTTT. Amino acids: CASSSTGPRGNTIYF.

The genes are TRBV30 and TRBJ2-3, with D unclear. The CDR3 is 12 residues long. Per the germline V gene, CDR1 is GTSNPN and CDR2 is SVGIG (reference sequence). Between the trimmed V and J ends, which lost 2 bases and 5 bases, there was a span of 8 bases. CDR3 residues: CAWSYGGDTQYF. The CDR3 DNA follows: TGTGCCTGGAGTTACGGTGGAGATACGCAGTATTTT.

V is TRBV2 and J is TRBJ1-1; 9 nucleotides agree with TRBD1. The CDR3 is 14 amino acids. CDR1 and CDR2 (germline): SNHLY, FYNNEI. V lost 7 bases to trimming and J lost 1 base; unmatched junction nucleotides: 4. The CDR3 nucleotides read TGTGCCAGCAAGTTGGGACAGGGGAACACTGAAGCTTTCTTT. Translation gives CASKLGQGNTEAFF.

This chain links TRBV7-2 with TRBJ1-4, with 7 bases that match TRBD1. The CDR3 contains 16 residues. CDR1 is SGHTA, CDR2 FQGNSA, per germline. Trimming cost V 5 bases and J 10 bases; bases outside gene matches: 16. CDR3 DNA sequence: TGTGCCAGCAGCGCGAAAACAGGGGCTACCCATTTAAAACTGTTTTTT. Protein product: CASSAKTGATHLKLFF.

The J gene is TRBJ1-6, the V gene TRBV11-2; D remains ambiguous. CDR3 length: 14 amino acids. From germline, CDR1 is SGHAT and CDR2 FQNNGV. Trimming cost V 2 bases and J 6 bases, with 8 bases left between them. The CDR3 region has the DNA TGTGCCAGCAGCTTAAGAATGCGTAATTCACCCCTCCACTTT. Amino acid sequence: CASSLRMRNSPLHF.